This T cell receptor (beta chain) comes out of a study of CD8 T cells in ankylosing spondylitis. Construction of TCR beta libraries was performed using quantitative 5'-RACE with molecular barcodes. From the 5' RACE reads, TCRdb called clonotypes with MiXCR, one entry per CDR3 protein. The sample includes 150,000 to 200,000 distinct CDR3 sequences, 15% to 20% of them seen just once. Per germline, CDR1 LGHNA and CDR2 YNFKEQ. The CDR3 length is 16 residues. V was shortened by 0 bases and J by 4 bases, with 14 bases between the two germline ends. This clonotype was seen many times. Its specificity is unknown. Study outcomes and limitations: Reportedly, significant enrichment of disease-linked clones occurred in matched ankylosing spondylitis synovial fluid. Reactive arthritis synovial fluid and blood were previously reported to contain some motif variants.

Sequencing used blood, either unsorted or a sorted T cell fraction (not recorded which). The sequence was obtained from a male donor under 30 with ankylosing spondylitis or in good health (not recorded which). V and J are TRBV4-2 and TRBJ2-3; D possibly uses TRBD1 or TRBD2 (5 bases each). CDR3 sequence (DNA): TGTGCCAGCAGCCAAGACGGGGCGGTCGACGCAGATACGCAGTATTTT. Its translation: CASSQDGAVDADTQYF.